This T cell receptor beta chain was obtained from a study of T cell responses to AZD1222 COVID-19 vaccine. Whole-study results and caveats: Elevations in Spike-specific TCR breadth and depth followed administration of two AZD1222 doses.

With regard to this clone: The antigen is not known.

The data were produced by immunoSEQ multiplex PCR, yet TCRdb's version contains in-frame clones alone and is incomplete. Here the sample spans 100,000 to 120,000 clones, about 87% being singletons. The CDR3 runs 16 residues. CDR1 and CDR2 from the germline V gene are LGHDT and YNNKEL (reference sequence). V dropped 2 bases and J dropped 3 bases, with 16 bases sitting between them. Sample: peripheral blood, taken 28 days after the second AZD1222 dose. The chain joins TRBV3-1 (or the pseudogene TRBV3-2) to TRBJ1-2; D is unresolved. The receptor comes from an adult who received the AZD1222 COVID-19 vaccine. In DNA, the CDR3 is TGTGCCAGCAGCCAAAGAGGGTCGGGCTTGGACTATGGCTACACCTTC. It specifies CASSQRGSGLDYGYTF.